Following are 3 T cell receptor beta chains from one sample sequenced in a study of T cell responses to AZD1222 COVID-19 vaccine. Sequencing was performed with immunoSEQ multiplex PCR; in TCRdb, only in-frame clones are kept and a portion is missing. The sample consists of about 130,000 clones, over 85% of them appearing once. Sequenced here: peripheral blood, sampled on day 0 of AZD1222 vaccination. All receptors derive from an adult in good health.

The V call is TRBV6-5, the J call TRBJ1-1; no reliable D call. The germline V gene has CDR1 MNHEY and CDR2 SVGAGI. The germline V and J ends were trimmed by 2 bases and 5 bases, with 9 bases remaining between them. This CDR3 contains 13 residues. CDR3 loop: CASSYERETEAFF. The CDR3 nucleotides read TGTGCCAGCAGTTACGAGCGGGAAACTGAAGCTTTCTTT.

This chain uses TRBV10-3 with TRBJ1-6; TRBD1 might be the D (6 bases). CDR3 size: 14 residues. Germline values: CDR1 ENHRY, CDR2 SYGVKD. The V gene lost 8 bases and the J gene lost 8 bases, with 16 bases spanning the gap. CDR3 loop: CAIAGHLKDSPLHF. The CDR3 DNA reads TGTGCCATCGCGGGACATCTTAAAGATTCACCCCTCCACTTT.

The chain recombines TRBV20-1 with TRBJ2-3, with D maybe TRBD2 (5 bases). The V and J ends lost 4 bases and 4 bases respectively, with 6 bases between them. The CDR3 covers 11 residues. CDR1 is DFQATT and CDR2 is SNEGSKA in the germline V gene (reference sequence). CDR3 DNA sequence: TGCAGTGCTAAGAGGGCAGATACGCAGTATTTT. Its protein is CSAKRADTQYF.